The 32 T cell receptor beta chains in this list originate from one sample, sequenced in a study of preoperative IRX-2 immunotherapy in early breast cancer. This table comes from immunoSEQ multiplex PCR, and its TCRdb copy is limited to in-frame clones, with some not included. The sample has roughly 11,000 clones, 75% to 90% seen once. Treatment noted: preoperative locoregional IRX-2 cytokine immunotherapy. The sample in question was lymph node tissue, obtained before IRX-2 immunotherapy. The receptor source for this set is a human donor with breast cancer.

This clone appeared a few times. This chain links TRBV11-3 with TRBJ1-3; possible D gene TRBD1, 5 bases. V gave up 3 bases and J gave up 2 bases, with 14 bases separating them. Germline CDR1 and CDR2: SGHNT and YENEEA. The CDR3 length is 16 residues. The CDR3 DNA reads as TGTGCCAGCAGCTTGTCCCCGCGGGGCACTGGAAACACCATATATTTT. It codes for CASSLSPRGTGNTIYF.

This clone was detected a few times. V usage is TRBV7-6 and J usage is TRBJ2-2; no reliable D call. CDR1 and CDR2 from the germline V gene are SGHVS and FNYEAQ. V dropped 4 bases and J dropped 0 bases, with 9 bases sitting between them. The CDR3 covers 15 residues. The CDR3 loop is CASSSGAANTGELFF. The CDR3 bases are TGTGCCAGCAGCTCAGGCGCCGCGAACACCGGGGAGCTGTTTTTT.

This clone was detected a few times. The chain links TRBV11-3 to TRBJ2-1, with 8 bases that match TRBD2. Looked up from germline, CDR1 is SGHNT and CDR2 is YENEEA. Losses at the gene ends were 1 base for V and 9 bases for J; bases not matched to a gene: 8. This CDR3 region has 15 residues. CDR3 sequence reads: CASSLGGSGIIEQFF. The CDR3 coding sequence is TGTGCCAGCAGCTTAGGCGGTAGCGGGATCATTGAGCAGTTCTTC.

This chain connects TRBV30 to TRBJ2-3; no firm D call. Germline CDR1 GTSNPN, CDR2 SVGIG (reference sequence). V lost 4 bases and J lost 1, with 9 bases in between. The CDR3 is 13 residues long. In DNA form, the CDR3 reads TGTGCCTGGAATAATCGAGGCACAGATACGCAGTATTTT. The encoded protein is CAWNNRGTDTQYF.

In nucleotides, the CDR3 is TGTGCCAGCAGTTTACTGGCGGGGAACACTGAAGCTTTCTTT. Protein: CASSLLAGNTEAFF. The chain has TRBV28 and TRBJ1-1; D ambiguous. The V end was cut by 2 bases, the J end by 1 base, with 8 bases between. The germline V gene encodes CDR1 MDHEN and CDR2 SYDVKM. The CDR3 length is 14 residues.

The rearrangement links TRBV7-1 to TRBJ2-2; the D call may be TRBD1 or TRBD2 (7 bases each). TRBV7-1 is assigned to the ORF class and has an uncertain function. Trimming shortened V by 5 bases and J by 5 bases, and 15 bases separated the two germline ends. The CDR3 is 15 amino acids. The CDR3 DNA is TGTGCCAGCAGCCACAGACAGGGAGGGACCGGGGAGCTGTTTTTT. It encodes CASSHRQGGTGELFF.

The CDR3 reads CAWSERGLYNEQFF. DNA of the CDR3: TGTGCCTGGTCTGAGCGGGGCCTATACAATGAGCAGTTCTTC. The chain uses TRBV30 and TRBJ2-1; 7 nucleotides line up with TRBD2. Germline CDR1 GTSNPN, CDR2 SVGIG (reference sequence). The CDR3 covers 14 residues. Unmatched junction bases numbered 8, after V lost 5 bases and J lost 4 bases.

The CDR3 sequence is CASSYSPVNTEAFF. Written as DNA, the CDR3 is TGTGCCAGCAGTTACTCACCAGTGAACACTGAAGCTTTCTTT. This chain uses TRBV6-8 with TRBJ1-1, with no clear D. Germline lookup yields CDR1 MNHGY and CDR2 SAAAGT. Between the trimmed V and J ends, which lost 0 bases and 0 bases, there was a span of 5 bases. There are 14 residues in the CDR3.

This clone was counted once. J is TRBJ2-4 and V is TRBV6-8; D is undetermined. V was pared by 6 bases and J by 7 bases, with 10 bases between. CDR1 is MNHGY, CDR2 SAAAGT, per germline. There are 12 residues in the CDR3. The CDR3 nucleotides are TGTGCCAGCAGGGCGCATCAGAACATTCAGTACTTC. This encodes CASRAHQNIQYF.

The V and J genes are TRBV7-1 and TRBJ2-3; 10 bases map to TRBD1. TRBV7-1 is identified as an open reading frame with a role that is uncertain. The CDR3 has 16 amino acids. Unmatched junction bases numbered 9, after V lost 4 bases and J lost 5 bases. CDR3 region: CASSLEGTGVGDTQYF. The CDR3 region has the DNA TGTGCCAGCAGCTTAGAAGGGACAGGGGTGGGAGATACGCAGTATTTT.

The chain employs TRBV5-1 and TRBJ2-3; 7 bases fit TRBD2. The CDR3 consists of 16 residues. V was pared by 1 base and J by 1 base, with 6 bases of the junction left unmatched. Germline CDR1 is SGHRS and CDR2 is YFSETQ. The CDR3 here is CASSLSASGGTDTQYF. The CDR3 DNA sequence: TGCGCCAGCAGCTTGTCGGCCAGCGGGGGCACAGATACGCAGTATTTT.

The CDR3 DNA follows: TGTGCCTGGACAGGGGGCTCTGGAAACACCATATATTTT. This encodes CAWTGGSGNTIYF. This chain joins TRBV30 and TRBJ1-3; 7 bases line up with TRBD1. The CDR3 sequence is 13 residues long. J gave up 0 bases and V 4 bases, and 0 bases lay outside the gene matches. In germline, CDR1 is GTSNPN, CDR2 SVGIG (reference sequence).

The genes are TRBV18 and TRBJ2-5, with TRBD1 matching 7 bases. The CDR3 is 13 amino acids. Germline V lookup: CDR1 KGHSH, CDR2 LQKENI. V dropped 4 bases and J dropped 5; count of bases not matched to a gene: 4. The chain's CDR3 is CASSRQGGETQYF. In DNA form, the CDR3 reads TGTGCCAGCTCACGACAGGGTGGGGAGACCCAGTACTTC.

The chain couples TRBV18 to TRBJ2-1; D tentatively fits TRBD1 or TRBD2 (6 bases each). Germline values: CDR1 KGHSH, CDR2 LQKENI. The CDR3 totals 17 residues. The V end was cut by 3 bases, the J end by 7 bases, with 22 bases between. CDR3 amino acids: CASSPVVGGNKGNEQFF. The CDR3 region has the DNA TGTGCCAGCTCACCGGTCGTAGGGGGGAATAAGGGGAATGAGCAGTTCTTC.

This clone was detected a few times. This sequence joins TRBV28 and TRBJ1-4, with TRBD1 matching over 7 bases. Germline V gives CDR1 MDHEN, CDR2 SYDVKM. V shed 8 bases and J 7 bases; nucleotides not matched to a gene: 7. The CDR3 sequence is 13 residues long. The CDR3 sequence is CASHAGTVEKLFF. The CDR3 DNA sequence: TGTGCCAGCCACGCCGGGACAGTTGAAAAACTGTTTTTT.

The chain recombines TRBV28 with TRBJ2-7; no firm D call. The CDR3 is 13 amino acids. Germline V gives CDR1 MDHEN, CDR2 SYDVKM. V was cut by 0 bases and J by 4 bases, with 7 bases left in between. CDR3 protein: CASSLWQSYEQYF. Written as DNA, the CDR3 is TGTGCCAGCAGTTTATGGCAATCTTACGAGCAGTACTTC.

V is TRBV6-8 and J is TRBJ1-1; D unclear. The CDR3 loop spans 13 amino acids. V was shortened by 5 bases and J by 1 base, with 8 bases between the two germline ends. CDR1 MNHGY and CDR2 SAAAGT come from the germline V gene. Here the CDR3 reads CASSPASNTEAFF. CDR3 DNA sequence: TGTGCCAGCAGTCCGGCCTCGAACACTGAAGCTTTCTTT.

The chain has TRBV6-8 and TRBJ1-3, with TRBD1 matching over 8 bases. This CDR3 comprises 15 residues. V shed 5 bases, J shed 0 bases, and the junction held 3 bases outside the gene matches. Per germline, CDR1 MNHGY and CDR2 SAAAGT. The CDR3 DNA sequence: TGTGCCAGCAGTGCGGACAGGGCCTCTGGAAACACCATATATTTT. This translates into CASSADRASGNTIYF.

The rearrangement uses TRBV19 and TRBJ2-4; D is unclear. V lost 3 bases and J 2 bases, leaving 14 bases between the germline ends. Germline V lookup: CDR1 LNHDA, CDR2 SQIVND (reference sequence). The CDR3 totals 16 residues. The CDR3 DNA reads TGTGCCAGTAGTATGGACGACTCCGGGCCCAAAAACATTCAGTACTTC. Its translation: CASSMDDSGPKNIQYF. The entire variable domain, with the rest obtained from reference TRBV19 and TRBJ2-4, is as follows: DGGITQSPKYLFRKEGQNVTLSCEQNLNHDAMYWYRQDPGQGLRLIYYSQIVNDFQKGDIAEGYSVSREKKESFPLTVTSAQKNPTAFYLCASSMDDSGPKNIQYFGAGTRLSVL.

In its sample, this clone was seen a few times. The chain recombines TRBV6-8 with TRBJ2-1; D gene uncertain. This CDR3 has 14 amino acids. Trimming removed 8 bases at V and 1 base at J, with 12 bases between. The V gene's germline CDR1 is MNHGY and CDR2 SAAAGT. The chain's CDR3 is CASYDGRSYNEQFF. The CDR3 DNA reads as TGTGCCAGCTATGACGGCAGATCCTACAATGAGCAGTTCTTC.

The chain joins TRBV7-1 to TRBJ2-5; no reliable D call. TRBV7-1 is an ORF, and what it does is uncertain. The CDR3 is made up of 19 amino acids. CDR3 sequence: CASRLPGCRTRSTCETQYF. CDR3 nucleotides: TGTGCAAGTCGCCTCCCCGGTTGCCGCACTCGGTCAACATGTGAGACCCAGTACTTC.

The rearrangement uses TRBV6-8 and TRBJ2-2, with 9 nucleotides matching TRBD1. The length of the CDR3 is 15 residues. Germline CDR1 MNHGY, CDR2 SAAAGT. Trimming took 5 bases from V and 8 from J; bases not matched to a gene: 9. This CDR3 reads CASSLQGAQDGELFF. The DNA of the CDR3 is TGTGCCAGCAGTCTACAGGGGGCGCAGGATGGGGAGCTGTTTTTT.

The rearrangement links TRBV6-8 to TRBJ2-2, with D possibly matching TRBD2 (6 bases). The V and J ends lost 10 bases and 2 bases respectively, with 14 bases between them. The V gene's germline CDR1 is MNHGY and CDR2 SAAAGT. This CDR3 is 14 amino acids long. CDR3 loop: CATFGGLNTGELFF. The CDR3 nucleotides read TGTGCCACCTTCGGAGGGCTTAACACCGGGGAGCTGTTTTTT.

The CDR3 coding sequence is TGTGCCAGTAGTATAAGGTCGGGGGGCAGGACGAATCAGCCCCAGCATTTT. This translates into CASSIRSGGRTNQPQHF. The rearrangement links TRBV19 to TRBJ1-5; weak D call: TRBD1 (6 bases). Germline CDR1 reads LNHDA; CDR2 reads SQIVND (reference sequence). The length of the CDR3 is 17 residues. Trimming removed 2 bases from V and 4 bases from J, with 18 bases in between.

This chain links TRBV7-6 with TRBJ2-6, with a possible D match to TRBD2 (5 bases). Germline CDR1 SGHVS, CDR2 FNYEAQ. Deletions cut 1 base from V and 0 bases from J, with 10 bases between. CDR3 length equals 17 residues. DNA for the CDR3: TGTGCCAGCAGCTTAGTCGGCACTAGCTCTGGGGCCAACGTCCTGACTTTC. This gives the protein CASSLVGTSSGANVLTF.

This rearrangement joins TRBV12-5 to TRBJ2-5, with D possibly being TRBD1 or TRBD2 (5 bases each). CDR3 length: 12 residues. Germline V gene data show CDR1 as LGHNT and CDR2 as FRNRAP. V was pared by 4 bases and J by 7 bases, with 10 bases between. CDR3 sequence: CASGYGTGTQYF. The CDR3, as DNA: TGTGCTAGTGGTTACGGGACGGGGACCCAGTACTTC. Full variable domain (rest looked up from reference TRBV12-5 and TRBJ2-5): DARVTQTPRHKVTEMGQEVTMRCQPILGHNTVFWYRQTMMQGLELLAYFRNRAPLDDSGMPKDRFSAEMPDATLATLKIQPSEPRDSAVYFCASGYGTGTQYFGPGTRLLVL.

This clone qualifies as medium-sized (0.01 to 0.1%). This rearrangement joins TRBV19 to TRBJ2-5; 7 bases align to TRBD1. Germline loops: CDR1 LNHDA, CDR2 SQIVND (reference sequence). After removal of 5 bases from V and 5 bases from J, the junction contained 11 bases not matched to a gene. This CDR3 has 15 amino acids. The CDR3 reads CASSPRDSRAETQYF. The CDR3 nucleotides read TGTGCCAGTAGTCCCAGGGACAGCCGTGCCGAGACCCAGTACTTC. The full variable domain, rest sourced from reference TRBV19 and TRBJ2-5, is DGGITQSPKYLFRKEGQNVTLSCEQNLNHDAMYWYRQDPGQGLRLIYYSQIVNDFQKGDIAEGYSVSREKKESFPLTVTSAQKNPTAFYLCASSPRDSRAETQYFGPGTRLLVL.

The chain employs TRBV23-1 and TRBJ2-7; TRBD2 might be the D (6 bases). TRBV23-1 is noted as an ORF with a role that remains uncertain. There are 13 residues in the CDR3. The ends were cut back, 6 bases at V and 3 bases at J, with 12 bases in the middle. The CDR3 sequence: CASSHGGDYEQYF. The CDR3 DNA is TGCGCCAGCAGCCATGGCGGGGACTACGAGCAGTACTTC.

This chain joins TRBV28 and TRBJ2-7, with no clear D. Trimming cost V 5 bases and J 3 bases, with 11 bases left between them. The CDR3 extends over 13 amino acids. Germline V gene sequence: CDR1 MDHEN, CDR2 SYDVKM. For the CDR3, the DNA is TGTGCCAGCAGTCTTCGAGGCCACTACGAGCAGTACTTC. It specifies CASSLRGHYEQYF.

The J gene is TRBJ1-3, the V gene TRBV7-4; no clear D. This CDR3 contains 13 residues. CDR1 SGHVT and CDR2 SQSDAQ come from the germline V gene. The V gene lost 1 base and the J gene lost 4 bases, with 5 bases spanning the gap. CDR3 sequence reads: CASSLGRGNTIYF. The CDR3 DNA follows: TGTGCCAGCAGCTTAGGTCGGGGAAACACCATATATTTT. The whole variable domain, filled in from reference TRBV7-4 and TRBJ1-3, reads GAGVSQSPRYKVAKRGRDVALRCDSISGHVTLYWYRQTLGQGSEVLTYSQSDAQRDKSGRPSGRFSAERPERSVSTLKIQRTEQGDSAVYLCASSLGRGNTIYFGEGSWLTVV.

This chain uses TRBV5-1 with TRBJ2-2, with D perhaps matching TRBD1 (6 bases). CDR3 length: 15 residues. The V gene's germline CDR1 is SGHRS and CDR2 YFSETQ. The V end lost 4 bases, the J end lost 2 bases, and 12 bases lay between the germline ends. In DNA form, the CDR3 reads TGCGCCAGCAGCCACCGGGACAAAAACACCGGGGAGCTGTTTTTT. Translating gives CASSHRDKNTGELFF.

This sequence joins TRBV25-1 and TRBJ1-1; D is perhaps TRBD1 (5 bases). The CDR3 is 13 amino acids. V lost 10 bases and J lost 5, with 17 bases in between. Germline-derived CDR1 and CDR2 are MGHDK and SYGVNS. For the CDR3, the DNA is TGTGCCACCTCCGCCGGGGCAGGGACTGAAGCTTTCTTT. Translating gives CATSAGAGTEAFF.